The 28 T cell receptor beta chains given below trace back to one sample, sequenced in a study of cytomegalovirus exposure and HLA in healthy donors. Sequenced by immunoSEQ multiplex PCR; TCRdb stores in-frame clones only, minus some. The profile shows tens of thousands of clones, roughly 94% of them singletons. Sequenced sample: PBMCs. All receptors come from a man between 18 and 29 years old in good health and CMV-seropositive.

The chain links TRBV18 to TRBJ2-5; D is perhaps TRBD2 (5 bases). Germline CDR1 is KGHSH and CDR2 is LQKENI. V was cut by 3 bases and J by 5 bases, with 16 bases left in between. The length of the CDR3 is 15 residues. CDR3 DNA sequence: TGTGCCAGCTCACCGGTTATGCGAGGGTCGGAGACCCAGTACTTC. Encoded protein: CASSPVMRGSETQYF.

CDR3: CASRTQDYSGNTIYF. Here the CDR3 DNA reads TGTGCCAGTAGAACACAGGACTACTCTGGAAACACCATATATTTT. The gene calls are TRBV19 and TRBJ1-3; TRBD1 is a possible D gene (5 bases). Germline V gene data show CDR1 as LNHDA and CDR2 as SQIVND (reference sequence). The CDR3 length is 15 residues. The V and J ends lost 6 bases and 0 bases respectively, with 12 bases between them.

The gene calls are TRBV6-1 and TRBJ2-7; 8 bases are a match to TRBD1. The CDR3 is 15 amino acids. From germline, CDR1 is MNHNS and CDR2 SASEGT. Trimming cost V 6 bases and J 5 bases; bases outside gene matches: 12. The CDR3 sequence is CASSRRTGLGHEQYF. The CDR3 DNA reads as TGTGCCAGCAGCCGTAGGACAGGGTTGGGGCACGAGCAGTACTTC.

This clone showed up just once. V and J are TRBV28 and TRBJ1-3, with D unclear. The ends were cut back, 6 bases at V and 2 bases at J, with 5 bases in the middle. The CDR3 covers 12 residues. The germline gives CDR1 MDHEN, CDR2 SYDVKM. The CDR3 bases are TGTGCCAGCAGGGAGCCTGGAAACACCATATATTTT. The encoded protein is CASREPGNTIYF. Drawing the rest from reference TRBV28 and TRBJ1-3, the complete variable domain is DVKVTQSSRYLVKRTGEKVFLECVQDMDHENMFWYRQDPGLGLRLIYFSYDVKMKEKGDIPEGYSVSREKKERFSLILESASTNQTSMYLCASREPGNTIYFGEGSWLTVV.

This clone was detected once. The rearrangement links TRBV4-1 to TRBJ1-3, with TRBD1 identical over 7 bases. The CDR3 sequence is 15 residues long. With 0 bases clipped from V and 4 bases from J, the junction kept 3 bases outside the gene matches. CDR1 and CDR2 from the germline V gene are MGHRA and YSYEKL. The CDR3 sequence: CASSQDQGDGNTIYF. The CDR3, as DNA: TGCGCCAGCAGCCAAGACCAGGGGGACGGAAACACCATATATTTT.

The rearrangement links TRBV7-9 to TRBJ1-2, with 9 bases identical to TRBD1. This CDR3 contains 14 residues. Germline V gene data show CDR1 as SEHNR and CDR2 as FQNEAQ (reference sequence). The junction had 6 bases not matched to a gene; V was cut back by 5 bases and J by 5 bases. This CDR3 reads CASSVLGQGYGYTF. The CDR3, as DNA: TGTGCCAGCAGCGTATTGGGACAGGGATATGGCTACACCTTC.

The V and J genes are TRBV13 and TRBJ1-2, with a possible D match to TRBD1 (6 bases). The V gene lost 5 bases and the J gene lost 5 bases, with 18 bases spanning the gap. This CDR3 is built from 15 residues. Germline CDR1 reads PRHDT; CDR2 reads FYEKMQ (reference sequence). The CDR3 loop reads CASSPRGGGGYGYTF. The CDR3 DNA sequence: TGTGCCAGCAGCCCTAGAGGCGGGGGCGGTTATGGCTACACCTTC.

The J gene is TRBJ1-3, the V gene TRBV27; D is unclear. Germline loops: CDR1 MNHEY, CDR2 SMNVEV (reference sequence). The CDR3 totals 13 residues. Between the trimmed V and J ends, which lost 6 bases and 2 bases, there was a span of 8 bases. The CDR3 nucleotides are TGTGCCAGCAGCCGAGGCGCTGGAAACACCATATATTTT. Its translation is CASSRGAGNTIYF.

V usage is TRBV5-5 and J usage is TRBJ2-1; 10 bases fit TRBD1. The CDR3 covers 16 residues. Germline V gene data show CDR1 as SGHKS and CDR2 as YYEKEE (reference sequence). J was trimmed by 8 bases and V by 5 bases; bases with no gene match: 13. CDR3 DNA: TGTGCCAGCAGACCTAGTGACAGGGGGCGATCTTATGAGCAGTTCTTC. Residues: CASRPSDRGRSYEQFF.

This chain uses TRBV7-2 with TRBJ2-7; D call uncertain. Germline V gene sequence: CDR1 SGHTA, CDR2 FQGNSA. The V end lost 1 base, the J end lost 2 bases, and 9 bases lay between the germline ends. This CDR3 has 14 amino acids. This chain's CDR3 is CASSLGVGAYEQYF. CDR3 in DNA: TGTGCCAGCAGCTTAGGTGTCGGAGCCTACGAGCAGTACTTC.

This chain joins TRBV11-3 and TRBJ2-2; the D is unclear. Germline loops: CDR1 SGHNT, CDR2 YENEEA. There are 14 residues in the CDR3. Trimming left V 5 bases short and J 4 bases short, with 11 bases between. CDR3: CASSPNRVTGELFF. CDR3 nucleotides: TGTGCCAGCAGCCCGAACCGAGTCACCGGGGAGCTGTTTTTT.

The V gene is TRBV4-1, the J gene TRBJ2-7; 10 bases align to TRBD1. After removal of 4 bases from V and 2 bases from J, the junction contained 5 bases not matched to a gene. The CDR3 has 15 amino acids. Germline V gene data show CDR1 as MGHRA and CDR2 as YSYEKL. CDR3 DNA: TGCGCCAGCAGCCCAGGGACAGGGGCCACCTACGAGCAGTACTTC. Protein product: CASSPGTGATYEQYF.

This clone was recorded once. The CDR3 sequence is CASSLALAGSHNEQFF. In DNA, the CDR3 is TGCGCCAGCAGCTTGGCCCTAGCGGGTTCCCACAATGAGCAGTTCTTC. The chain is built from TRBV5-1 and TRBJ2-1; the match to TRBD2 covers 8 bases. Germline CDR1 reads SGHRS; CDR2 reads YFSETQ. This CDR3 has 16 amino acids. The V gene end was trimmed by 0 bases and the J gene end by 5 bases; junction bases not matched to a gene: 7.

The rearrangement uses TRBV9 and TRBJ1-5, with 7 nucleotides matching TRBD1. The junction had 3 bases not matched to a gene; V was cut back by 0 bases and J by 0 bases. The CDR3 totals 16 residues. Germline values: CDR1 SGDLS, CDR2 YYNGEE. The CDR3 sequence is CASSVGTGGSNQPQHF. In DNA, the CDR3 is TGTGCCAGCAGCGTAGGGACAGGTGGTAGCAATCAGCCCCAGCATTTT.

CDR3 bases: TGCAGCGTTGACGGGACAGGGTTTTGGGCGCAGTATTTT. Translation gives CSVDGTGFWAQYF. The gene calls are TRBV29-1 and TRBJ2-3; 9 nucleotides line up with TRBD1. V trimming: 3 bases; J trimming: 10 bases; junction bases outside the gene matches: 8. This CDR3 comprises 13 residues. Germline CDR1 is SQVTM and CDR2 is ANQGSEA.

The V and J genes are TRBV2 and TRBJ2-2, with D unclear. The CDR3 consists of 14 residues. V dropped 7 bases and J dropped 9 bases, with 18 bases sitting between them. From germline, CDR1 is SNHLY and CDR2 FYNNEI. The CDR3 spells CASTPSWLYRELFF. The CDR3 bases are TGTGCCAGCACCCCTAGTTGGCTTTATAGGGAGCTGTTTTTT.

This chain links TRBV20-1 with TRBJ1-1; D ambiguous. CDR1 and CDR2 from the germline V gene are DFQATT and SNEGSKA (reference sequence). The CDR3 consists of 11 residues. V was clipped by 5 bases and J by 6 bases, with 10 bases between them. The CDR3 protein is CSAPRESEAFF. The CDR3 DNA sequence: TGCAGTGCTCCGAGGGAATCTGAAGCTTTCTTT.

This chain uses TRBV6-4 with TRBJ2-3; 10 bases map to TRBD2. V was pared by 5 bases and J by 0 bases, with 2 bases of the junction left unmatched. This CDR3 has 15 residues. Germline V gene sequence: CDR1 MRHNA, CDR2 SNTAGT. DNA of the CDR3: TGTGCCAGCAGTCTGACTAGCGGGAGCACAGATACGCAGTATTTT. Its protein product is CASSLTSGSTDTQYF.

On this clone itself: One end of the junction is discordant with germline, which a read error may explain. The chain recombines TRBV9 with TRBJ1-4; the match to TRBD1 covers 9 bases. This CDR3 comprises 15 residues. Germline values: CDR1 SGDLS, CDR2 YYNGEE. The CDR3 here is CASSAYRGPKEKLFF. CDR3 coding DNA: TGTGCCAGCAGCGCTTACAGGGGGCCTAAGGAAAAACTGTTTTTT. Complete variable domain (other parts from reference TRBV9 and TRBJ1-4): DSGVTQTPKHLITATGQRVTLRCSPRSGDLSVYWYQQSLDQGLQFLIQYYNGEERAKGNILERFSAQQFPDLHSELNLSSLELGDSALYFCASSAYRGPKEKLFFGSGTQLSVL.

This clone was counted once. The V and J genes are TRBV28 and TRBJ1-3; a possible D gene is TRBD1 (6 bases). In germline, CDR1 is MDHEN, CDR2 SYDVKM. This CDR3 comprises 15 residues. V was pared by 4 bases and J by 2 bases, with 12 bases between. In DNA form, the CDR3 reads TGTGCCAGCAGTTATCCCCCAGGGGCTGGAAACACCATATATTTT. This sequence encodes CASSYPPGAGNTIYF.

Here the CDR3 DNA reads TGTGCCAGCAGTTACCCAGGGGGCATTAACTATGGCTACACCTTC. It codes for CASSYPGGINYGYTF. The V gene is TRBV6-6, the J gene TRBJ1-2, with 8 bases lining up with TRBD1. Per germline, CDR1 MNHNY and CDR2 SVGAGI (reference sequence). The length of the CDR3 is 15 residues. The V gene end was trimmed by 2 bases and the J gene end by 1 base; junction bases not matched to a gene: 3.

J is TRBJ2-6 and V is TRBV28; the D is unclear. Deletions cut 6 bases from V and 1 base from J, with 13 bases between. This CDR3 has 16 amino acids. The germline gives CDR1 MDHEN, CDR2 SYDVKM. Here the CDR3 reads CASSPRVWSGANVLTF. CDR3 DNA: TGTGCCAGCAGCCCCCGAGTCTGGTCTGGGGCCAACGTCCTGACTTTC.

The rearrangement links TRBV9 to TRBJ1-1; maybe TRBD1 (6 bases). Trimming took 3 bases from V and 0 from J, leaving 18 bases between them. Germline assignment: CDR1 SGDLS and CDR2 YYNGEE. CDR3 length: 17 amino acids. The CDR3 sequence is CASSASGTKVLNTEAFF. The CDR3 nucleotides are TGTGCCAGCAGCGCCTCCGGGACAAAAGTGTTGAACACTGAAGCTTTCTTT.

This clone was seen a single time. J is TRBJ1-5 and V is TRBV5-6, with D possibly matching TRBD1 (5 bases). Germline loops: CDR1 SGHDT, CDR2 YYEEEE. V lost 2 bases, J lost 0 bases, and 9 bases lay in between. This CDR3 region has 15 residues. The CDR3 sequence is CASSFGGTSNQPQHF. For the CDR3, the DNA is TGTGCCAGCAGCTTTGGAGGGACTAGCAATCAGCCCCAGCATTTT.

The gene calls are TRBV7-9 and TRBJ2-1; 11 nucleotides match TRBD1. Looked up from germline, CDR1 is SEHNR and CDR2 is FQNEAQ (reference sequence). This CDR3 comprises 16 residues. Trimming at V came to 5 bases and at J to 7 bases, leaving 10 bases not matched to a gene. The CDR3 nucleotides are TGTGCCAGCAGCCAAGCAGGGACAGGGGGTAATAATGAGCAGTTCTTC. Translation gives CASSQAGTGGNNEQFF.

The chain joins TRBV6-5 to TRBJ2-7; D is possibly TRBD2 (6 bases). V lost 2 bases, J lost 3 bases, and 17 bases lay in between. Looked up from germline, CDR1 is MNHEY and CDR2 is SVGAGI. This CDR3 comprises 16 residues. In nucleotides, the CDR3 is TGTGCCAGCAGTTACGGACGACCCGTGACTAGCTACGAGCAGTACTTC. Protein sequence: CASSYGRPVTSYEQYF.

The CDR3 region is CASSLAGQAFYEQYF. Written as DNA, the CDR3 is TGTGCCAGCAGCTTGGCCGGACAGGCCTTTTACGAGCAGTACTTC. V usage is TRBV5-6 and J usage is TRBJ2-7, with TRBD1 matching 7 bases. J gave up 4 bases and V 0 bases, and 7 bases lay outside the gene matches. Germline CDR1 and CDR2: SGHDT and YYEEEE. The CDR3 is 15 amino acids. The full variable domain, its missing parts supplied by reference TRBV5-6 and TRBJ2-7, is DAGVTQSPTHLIKTRGQQVTLRCSPKSGHDTVSWYQQALGQGPQFIFQYYEEEERQRGNFPDRFSGHQFPNYSSELNVNALLLGDSALYLCASSLAGQAFYEQYFGPGTRLTVT.

This clone was recorded once. The rearrangement links TRBV6-6 to TRBJ2-7; D might be TRBD2 (6 bases). Trimming removed 5 bases at V and 6 bases at J, with 14 bases between. This CDR3 is 13 amino acids long. Germline lookup yields CDR1 MNHNY and CDR2 SVGAGI (reference sequence). The CDR3 spells CASSPRESGEQYF. The CDR3 DNA sequence: TGTGCCAGCAGTCCCCGGGAGTCCGGCGAGCAGTACTTC.